The clone carrying this T cell receptor (beta chain) was counted at least ten times. Antigen unknown. The TCR cDNA carried a universal primer site and UMIs from 5'RACE template switching. Each CDR3 protein is one row after TCRdb ran MiXCR on the 5' RACE reads. The sample holds some 110,000 distinct CDR3 sequences, 7.2% seen once. These data are taken from a study of T cells after yellow fever vaccination. Study results and caveats: The booster response re-showed most primary clones: around 95% CD4, roughly 91% CD8. Abundant clonotypes (contaminants from the bulk population) could be present in FACS-sorted repertoires. CD4 and CD8 compartments shared a small share of clonotypes, likely from convergent recombination.

V was shortened by 2 bases and J by 6 bases, with 14 bases between the two germline ends. The CDR3 runs 14 residues. The germline V gene encodes CDR1 MNHEY and CDR2 SVGEGT. Sample: CD4+ T cells sorted from PBMCs, taken about 41 days after the first yellow fever vaccination. The rearrangement joins TRBV6-2 or TRBV6-3 to TRBJ2-7, with D hard to call. The receptor's source is a man between 18 and 35 years old who received the YFV17D yellow fever vaccine. DNA of the CDR3: TGTGCCAGCAGTTACGACCCCGTGGGGATCGAGCAGTACTTC. Translating gives CASSYDPVGIEQYF.